The 14 T cell receptor beta chains below come from one sample, sequenced in a study of blood T cell repertoires in COVID-19. Here immunoSEQ multiplex PCR was the method, and the copy in TCRdb shows in-frame clones only, minus some. The repertoire holds 100,000 to 120,000 clones, with over 70% as singletons. The source material was peripheral blood. The receptors originated from a man aged 45-65 years with acute or convalescent COVID-19.

J is TRBJ1-1 and V is TRBV11-2; possibly TRBD1 for D (5 bases). The germline V and J ends were trimmed by 5 bases and 5 bases, with 18 bases remaining between them. Germline V gene lookup returns CDR1 SGHAT and CDR2 FQNNGV. This CDR3 has 15 residues. The CDR3 sequence: CASSGLGFDSTEAFF. CDR3 bases: TGTGCCAGCAGCGGGCTGGGGTTTGACAGTACTGAAGCTTTCTTT.

The chain joins TRBV3-1 (or the pseudogene TRBV3-2) to TRBJ2-1; 10 bases are shared with TRBD2. The CDR3 loop spans 16 amino acids. Trimming at V came to 3 bases and at J to 5 bases, leaving 7 bases not matched to a gene. The V gene's germline CDR1 is LGHDT and CDR2 YNNKEL (reference sequence). In nucleotides, the CDR3 is TGTGCCAGCAGCCAGGGGGCAGCGGGGGGGCACAATGAGCAGTTCTTC. This translates into CASSQGAAGGHNEQFF.

V usage is TRBV6-1 and J usage is TRBJ2-3, with 8 bases fitting TRBD2. Germline V CDR1 and CDR2: MNHNS, SASEGT. V dropped 3 bases and J dropped 3; count of bases not matched to a gene: 14. The CDR3 has 18 amino acids. The CDR3 sequence is CASSDKWRLAGSTDTQYF. CDR3 DNA: TGTGCCAGCAGTGACAAATGGAGGCTAGCGGGTTCAACAGATACGCAGTATTTT.

The chain recombines TRBV9 with TRBJ2-1; TRBD2 aligns across 9 bases. V lost 0 bases and J lost 7; bases outside the gene matches: 5. This CDR3 region has 15 residues. Germline V gene data show CDR1 as SGDLS and CDR2 as YYNGEE. As DNA, the CDR3 is TGTGCCAGCAGCGTAGTAGCGGGGGCTACGAATGAGCAGTTCTTC. Residues: CASSVVAGATNEQFF.

The chain links TRBV10-3 to TRBJ2-7; tentative D call: TRBD1 (5 bases). Germline V gene lookup returns CDR1 ENHRY and CDR2 SYGVKD. V was cut by 2 bases and J by 3 bases, with 8 bases left in between. This CDR3 spans 13 amino acids. DNA of the CDR3: TGTGCCATCAGTGAGGGCAGGGTCTACGAGCAGTACTTC. This gives the protein CAISEGRVYEQYF.

The chain recombines TRBV5-5 with TRBJ2-2; D remains ambiguous. The CDR3 is 15 amino acids. Between the trimmed V and J ends, which lost 3 bases and 5 bases, there was a span of 14 bases. Germline V gene data show CDR1 as SGHKS and CDR2 as YYEKEE (reference sequence). The CDR3 DNA follows: TGTGCCAGCAGCTCCAACACACTAAAGACCGGGGAGCTGTTTTTT. Translated, it gives CASSSNTLKTGELFF.

The chain employs TRBV21-1 and TRBJ2-2; whether TRBD1, the table's D call, matches the DNA was not checked. TRBV21-1 is a known pseudogene. The CDR3 covers 15 residues. In nucleotides, the CDR3 is TGTGCCAGCACCCTTAAGGGGACAAAGACCGGGGAGCTGTTTTTT. Translation: CASTLKGTKTGELFF.

The CDR3 DNA sequence: TGTGCCAGCAGCTTGGACGGGTCGACTGGAGAGCAGTTCTTC. Translating gives CASSLDGSTGEQFF. The chain employs TRBV5-6 and TRBJ2-1, with D unclear. CDR3 length: 14 residues. Germline CDR1 is SGHDT and CDR2 is YYEEEE. Trimming stripped 0 bases from V and 10 bases from J, with 14 bases between. Looking up the rest from reference TRBV5-6 and TRBJ2-1 gives the full variable domain: DAGVTQSPTHLIKTRGQQVTLRCSPKSGHDTVSWYQQALGQGPQFIFQYYEEEERQRGNFPDRFSGHQFPNYSSELNVNALLLGDSALYLCASSLDGSTGEQFFGPGTRLTVL.

In this sample, this clone turned up a few times. The CDR3 loop reads CASSPGQARSYTF. The CDR3 nucleotides read TGCGCCAGCAGCCCGGGACAGGCCCGAAGCTACACCTTC. This chain joins TRBV5-1 and TRBJ1-2; 8 nucleotides align to TRBD1. CDR1 and CDR2 from the germline V gene are SGHRS and YFSETQ. The CDR3 length is 13 residues. With V trimmed by 4 bases and J by 9 bases, 8 bases remained unmatched.

The chain links TRBV9 to TRBJ2-6; 11 bases line up with TRBD2. The CDR3 consists of 17 residues. Germline V gives CDR1 SGDLS, CDR2 YYNGEE. V was pared by 3 bases and J by 0 bases, with 2 bases of the junction left unmatched. CDR3 nucleotide sequence: TGTGCCAGCAGCGGACTAGCGGGGCACTCTGGGGCCAACGTCCTGACTTTC. This translates into CASSGLAGHSGANVLTF.

The rearrangement uses TRBV19 and TRBJ2-3, with 7 bases aligning to TRBD2. Germline V gene data show CDR1 as LNHDA and CDR2 as SQIVND (reference sequence). This CDR3 contains 15 residues. The trim removed 3 bases at V and 0 bases at J, leaving 3 bases unmatched. The CDR3 reads CASSMGGTSTDTQYF. CDR3 nucleotide sequence: TGTGCCAGTAGTATGGGGGGGACTAGCACAGATACGCAGTATTTT.

V usage is TRBV6-4 and J usage is TRBJ1-6; TRBD1 matches 7 bases. The V segment lost 4 bases and the J segment 5 bases; nucleotides outside the gene matches: 2. CDR3 length: 14 residues. Germline V CDR1 and CDR2: MRHNA, SNTAGT. For the CDR3, the DNA is TGTGCCAGCAGTGCCGGGACAGATAATTCACCCCTCCACTTT. It yields the protein CASSAGTDNSPLHF.

This clone was seen a few times. In the same sample, other DNA sequences code for this CDR3. The CDR3 sequence is CASSFGTGNQPQHF. The CDR3 bases are TGTGCCAGCAGCTTTGGGACAGGCAATCAGCCCCAGCATTTT. The rearrangement uses TRBV7-8 and TRBJ1-5; 7 bases line up with TRBD1. CDR1 is SGHVS and CDR2 is FQNEAQ in the germline V gene. The length of the CDR3 is 14 residues. V lost 3 bases to trimming and J lost 2 bases; unmatched junction nucleotides: 1.

This clone was detected only a few times. CDR3: CASTDSGRGYGYTF. CDR3 DNA: TGTGCCAGCACCGACAGTGGGAGGGGGTATGGCTACACCTTC. The V gene is TRBV3-1 (or the pseudogene TRBV3-2), the J gene TRBJ1-2; possibly TRBD1 for D (6 bases). Germline CDR1 LGHDT, CDR2 YNNKEL (reference sequence). This CDR3 contains 14 residues. Trimming cost V 7 bases and J 5 bases, with 17 bases left between them.